This T cell receptor beta chain is from a study of CD4 T cells in relation to SARS-CoV-2 and coronaviruses. Worth noting for this clone: The antigen remains unidentified.

TCRdb's table, derived via immunoSEQ multiplex PCR, lists solely in-frame clones and lacks some. Among about 31,000 clones listed, about four fifths were seen once. This CDR3 is 15 amino acids long. V was pared by 0 bases and J by 0 bases, with 3 bases between. Germline V gives CDR1 MRHNA, CDR2 SNTAGT. Sample: memory CD4+ T cells from PBMCs, cultured in vitro. The gene calls are TRBV6-4 and TRBJ2-6; no firm D call. This sequence was found in an adult with COVID-19. CDR3 in amino acids: CASSDSSSGANVLTF. DNA of the CDR3: TGTGCCAGCAGTGACTCGAGCTCTGGGGCCAACGTCCTGACTTTC.